Presented here are 26 T cell receptor beta chains from one specimen sequenced in a study of OX40 agonist ivuxolimab in advanced cancers. Assay: immunoSEQ multiplex PCR; the TCRdb copy retains only in-frame clones and omits some. The sample contains about 79,000 clones, roughly 94% of which appear only once. This sample comprised CD4+ or CD8+ T cells sorted from blood, obtained in a trial of the OX40 agonist ivuxolimab. These receptors were obtained from an adult with an advanced solid tumor such as melanoma, head and neck, liver or kidney cancer.

The V call is TRBV7-6, the J call TRBJ2-7; TRBD1 matches at 9 bases. V trimming: 0 bases; J trimming: 1 base; junction bases outside the gene matches: 10. The CDR3 has 18 residues. Per the germline V gene, CDR1 is SGHVS and CDR2 is FNYEAQ. The CDR3 DNA sequence: TGTGCCAGCAGCTTAGCCACCGGGACAGGGTATATTTCCTACGAGCAGTACTTC. The encoded protein is CASSLATGTGYISYEQYF.

The chain combines TRBV11-2 with TRBJ2-5; no clear D. Germline CDR1 reads SGHAT; CDR2 reads FQNNGV. With 3 bases removed from V and 4 bases from J, the gap between germline ends came to 6 bases. CDR3 length: 12 residues. DNA for the CDR3: TGTGCCAGCAGCTTCCGTAGAGAGACCCAGTACTTC. Protein product: CASSFRRETQYF.

DNA for the CDR3: TGTGCCAGCACCGAGGTAGGACAGGGGGCAGGAGAGCAGTTCTTC. It translates to CASTEVGQGAGEQFF. V gene TRBV5-8 combines with J gene TRBJ2-1; 11 nucleotides align to TRBD1. With V trimmed by 6 bases and J by 10 bases, 12 bases remained unmatched. CDR1 is SGHTS, CDR2 YDEGEE, per germline. CDR3 size: 15 residues.

The V gene is TRBV27, the J gene TRBJ2-5, with D perhaps TRBD1 (5 bases). The germline V gene has CDR1 MNHEY and CDR2 SMNVEV (reference sequence). The CDR3 sequence is 14 residues long. V was trimmed by 4 bases and J by 2 bases, leaving 11 bases between them. The CDR3 DNA reads TGTGCCAGCAGTTCCACCCGACAGCAAGAGACCCAGTACTTC. This encodes CASSSTRQQETQYF.

This chain links TRBV7-2 with TRBJ1-1; D uncertain. The germline V gene has CDR1 SGHTA and CDR2 FQGNSA. The CDR3 runs to 14 residues. V was pared by 0 bases and J by 3 bases, with 8 bases between. DNA for the CDR3: TGTGCCAGCAGCTTAGCGCTGGGGTACACTGAAGCTTTCTTT. Protein: CASSLALGYTEAFF. Full variable domain (remainder filled in from reference TRBV7-2 and TRBJ1-1): GAGVSQSPSNKVTEKGKDVELRCDPISGHTALYWYRQSLGQGLEFLIYFQGNSAPDKSGLPSDRFSAERTGGSVSTLTIQRTQQEDSAVYLCASSLALGYTEAFFGQGTRLTVV.

V is TRBV2 and J is TRBJ2-7; D perhaps matches TRBD1 (5 bases). The CDR3 is made up of 14 amino acids. Per the germline V gene, CDR1 is SNHLY and CDR2 is FYNNEI. Trimming stripped 5 bases from V and 1 base from J, with 12 bases between. CDR3: CASSLKGSSYEQYF. The CDR3 DNA reads as TGTGCCAGCAGTTTAAAGGGGTCTTCCTACGAGCAGTACTTC. Together with reference TRBV2 and TRBJ2-7, the CDR3 gives the full variable domain: EPEVTQTPSHQVTQMGQEVILRCVPISNHLYFYWYRQILGQKVEFLVSFYNNEISEKSEIFDDQFSVERPDGSNFTLKIRSTKLEDSAMYFCASSLKGSSYEQYFGPGTRLTVT.

The V gene is TRBV19, the J gene TRBJ2-1; D gene ambiguous. This CDR3 comprises 15 residues. The germline V gene has CDR1 LNHDA and CDR2 SQIVND (reference sequence). Trimming left V 7 bases short and J 3 bases short, with 16 bases between. The CDR3 DNA reads TGTGCCAGTATGAGAGAAGACGAAGACTACAATGAGCAGTTCTTC. It codes for CASMREDEDYNEQFF.

J is TRBJ2-7 and V is TRBV7-7; 7 bases align to TRBD2. The germline V gene has CDR1 SSHAT and CDR2 FNYEAQ (reference sequence). J gave up 5 bases and V 5 bases, and 6 bases lay outside the gene matches. The length of the CDR3 is 13 residues. CDR3 sequence reads: CASSLRGGDEQYF. The CDR3 nucleotides read TGTGCCAGCAGCCTCCGGGGAGGGGACGAGCAGTACTTC.

This chain joins TRBV11-3 and TRBJ2-7; 12 bases line up with TRBD1. The CDR3 runs 16 residues. With V trimmed by 5 bases and J by 5 bases, 10 bases remained unmatched. The germline CDR1 and CDR2 sequences are SGHNT and YENEEA. The DNA of the CDR3 is TGTGCCAGCAGCCCCGGGACAGGGGGCGCATTGAACGAGCAGTACTTC. Translating it yields CASSPGTGGALNEQYF.

The sample holds a few counts of this clone. This chain connects TRBV19 to TRBJ1-5; D is unclear. The germline V gene has CDR1 LNHDA and CDR2 SQIVND (reference sequence). The V end was cut by 6 bases, the J end by 0 bases, with 18 bases between. The CDR3 consists of 17 residues. The CDR3 coding sequence is TGTGCCAGTAGCCTACAGTGGGTGGAATATAGCAATCAGCCCCAGCATTTT. Protein sequence: CASSLQWVEYSNQPQHF.

This CDR3 reads CASSEWEMNTEAFF. The CDR3 nucleotides are TGTGCCAGCAGTGAATGGGAAATGAACACTGAAGCTTTCTTT. The chain is built from TRBV25-1 and TRBJ1-1; D unclear. Trimming removed 1 base at V and 0 bases at J, with 6 bases between. Germline V gene data show CDR1 as MGHDK and CDR2 as SYGVNS. The CDR3 has 14 residues.

The rearrangement links TRBV7-3 to TRBJ2-5, with D perhaps being TRBD1 or TRBD2 (5 bases each). Trimming removed 2 bases at V and 5 bases at J, with 15 bases between. This CDR3 is built from 15 residues. CDR1 and CDR2 (germline): SGHTA, FQGTGA. The CDR3 sequence: CASSLLPGPGETQYF. The CDR3 DNA sequence: TGTGCCAGCAGCTTATTACCGGGACCGGGGGAGACCCAGTACTTC.

This clone was observed a few times. The J gene is TRBJ2-1, the V gene TRBV5-6, with D perhaps assigned TRBD1 or TRBD2 (5 bases each). V was pared by 4 bases and J by 4 bases, with 15 bases between. Germline V gene data show CDR1 as SGHDT and CDR2 as YYEEEE. The CDR3 totals 15 residues. DNA for the CDR3: TGTGCCAGCAGCCCCGGGACCCCCCCATACAATGAGCAGTTCTTC. Amino acid sequence: CASSPGTPPYNEQFF.

The rearrangement uses TRBV5-8 and TRBJ2-6; a possible D gene is TRBD2 (5 bases). This CDR3 has 17 residues. Germline V gene sequence: CDR1 SGHTS, CDR2 YDEGEE. Trimming shortened V by 6 bases and J by 0 bases, and 16 bases separated the two germline ends. As DNA, the CDR3 is TGTGCCAGCACCCCCCGGGGAAGGGACTCTGGGGCCAACGTCCTGACTTTC. Its translation: CASTPRGRDSGANVLTF.

The V gene is TRBV5-5, the J gene TRBJ2-7, with 11 bases lining up with TRBD2. This CDR3 region has 16 residues. Germline-derived CDR1 and CDR2 are SGHKS and YYEKEE (reference sequence). V lost 3 bases to trimming and J lost 0 bases; unmatched junction nucleotides: 5. The CDR3 is CASSSPGLAASYEQYF. CDR3 DNA sequence: TGTGCCAGCAGCTCACCGGGACTAGCGGCCTCCTACGAGCAGTACTTC.

The V call is TRBV27, the J call TRBJ2-1; 8 nucleotides line up with TRBD2. The CDR3 sequence is 14 residues long. V lost 6 bases, J lost 6 bases, and 7 bases stayed unmatched. Germline CDR1 and CDR2: MNHEY and SMNVEV (reference sequence). CDR3 DNA sequence: TGTGCCAGCAGACAAGCGGGGGATAGCAATGAGCAGTTCTTC. This translates into CASRQAGDSNEQFF.

The gene calls are TRBV4-3 and TRBJ1-1, with 8 bases identical to TRBD1. Trimming at V came to 6 bases and at J to 0 bases, leaving 9 bases not matched to a gene. The CDR3 runs 16 residues. Looked up from germline, CDR1 is LGHNA and CDR2 is YSLEER. The CDR3 DNA reads as TGCGCCAGCAGTGGGGGACAGGCTTCGATGAACACTGAAGCTTTCTTT. This gives the protein CASSGGQASMNTEAFF.

This clone was recorded once. The chain recombines TRBV5-1 with TRBJ1-5; weak D call: TRBD1 (5 bases). The CDR3 totals 14 residues. CDR1 and CDR2 from the germline V gene are SGHRS and YFSETQ. V lost 1 base and J lost 3, with 8 bases in between. The CDR3 DNA follows: TGCGCCAGCAGCTTGACAGGCCTCAATCAGCCCCAGCATTTT. This gives the protein CASSLTGLNQPQHF.

The chain couples TRBV29-1 to TRBJ2-7; either TRBD1 or TRBD2 may fit D (6 bases each). Per the germline V gene, CDR1 is SQVTM and CDR2 is ANQGSEA. V lost 5 bases and J lost 3, with 11 bases in between. CDR3 length equals 12 residues. For the CDR3, the DNA is TGCAGCGTTTCAAAGGGGGGCTACGAGCAGTACTTC. This codes for CSVSKGGYEQYF.

This clone was observed a single time. The chain combines TRBV4-3 with TRBJ2-1; 10 bases agree with TRBD2. V lost 1 base to trimming and J lost 6 bases; unmatched junction nucleotides: 12. The CDR3 contains 18 residues. Germline V gene sequence: CDR1 LGHNA, CDR2 YSLEER. The DNA of the CDR3 is TGCGCCAGCAGCCAAGGGACAGGGAGCGGGAGGGCCGTCAATGAGCAGTTCTTC. Amino acids: CASSQGTGSGRAVNEQFF.

The CDR3 is CASSIGTDTQYF. CDR3 nucleotides: TGTGCCAGTAGTATAGGAACAGATACGCAGTATTTT. The V call is TRBV19, the J call TRBJ2-3, with D unresolved. The CDR3 has 12 residues. The ends were cut back, 1 base at V and 3 bases at J, with 2 bases in the middle. The germline V gene has CDR1 LNHDA and CDR2 SQIVND (reference sequence).

The chain couples TRBV27 to TRBJ2-5, with no clear D. The CDR3 runs to 13 residues. CDR1 and CDR2 from the germline V gene are MNHEY and SMNVEV (reference sequence). The V end was cut by 2 bases, the J end by 2 bases, with 6 bases between. The CDR3 nucleotides are TGTGCCAGCAGTTTAGGGCAGCAAGAGACCCAGTACTTC. Protein: CASSLGQQETQYF.

The gene calls are TRBV7-9 and TRBJ1-2, with 9 bases matching TRBD1. The CDR3 has 13 residues. Germline V gene lookup returns CDR1 SEHNR and CDR2 FQNEAQ (reference sequence). J lost 6 bases, V lost 4 bases, and 3 bases had no gene match. CDR3 nucleotides: TGTGCCAGCAGCTCAGGGACAGGGAATGGCTACACCTTC. Amino acid sequence: CASSSGTGNGYTF.

V is TRBV19 and J is TRBJ1-1; 7 nucleotides match TRBD1. Germline CDR1 is LNHDA and CDR2 is SQIVND (reference sequence). The ends lost 3 bases at V and 0 bases at J; junction bases unmatched: 1. CDR3 length: 14 amino acids. CDR3: CASSMTGMNTEAFF. In nucleotides, the CDR3 is TGTGCCAGTAGTATGACAGGGATGAACACTGAAGCTTTCTTT. Combining the CDR3 with reference TRBV19 and TRBJ1-1 gives the whole variable domain DGGITQSPKYLFRKEGQNVTLSCEQNLNHDAMYWYRQDPGQGLRLIYYSQIVNDFQKGDIAEGYSVSREKKESFPLTVTSAQKNPTAFYLCASSMTGMNTEAFFGQGTRLTVV.

The chain links TRBV7-2 to TRBJ2-1; the D is unclear. Germline lookup yields CDR1 SGHTA and CDR2 FQGNSA. Trimming removed 3 bases from V and 3 bases from J, with 12 bases in between. The CDR3 extends over 15 amino acids. Here the CDR3 reads CASSFVGAGYNEQFF. The CDR3 DNA reads TGTGCCAGCAGCTTCGTGGGTGCAGGCTACAATGAGCAGTTCTTC.

The rearrangement uses TRBV27 and TRBJ1-5, with D possibly TRBD1 on 5 matching bases. The germline V and J ends were trimmed by 4 bases and 4 bases, with 14 bases remaining between them. This CDR3 spans 15 amino acids. The germline gives CDR1 MNHEY, CDR2 SMNVEV (reference sequence). The DNA of the CDR3 is TGTGCCAGCAGTTCGCAGGGAAAGGGTAATCAGCCCCAGCATTTT. Translation gives CASSSQGKGNQPQHF.